The 28 T cell receptor beta chains reported below all come from one sample, sequenced in a study of OX40 agonist ivuxolimab in advanced cancers. TCRdb's table, derived via immunoSEQ multiplex PCR, lists solely in-frame clones and lacks some. Among 70,000 or so clones listed, roughly nine tenths were seen once. This sample comprised CD4+ or CD8+ T cells sorted from blood, obtained in a trial of the OX40 agonist ivuxolimab. Source of these receptors: an adult with an advanced solid tumor such as melanoma, head and neck, liver or kidney cancer.

The gene calls are TRBV27 and TRBJ1-2; tentative D call: TRBD1 (6 bases). Per the germline V gene, CDR1 is MNHEY and CDR2 is SMNVEV (reference sequence). V was trimmed by 5 bases and J by 6 bases, leaving 19 bases between them. This CDR3 comprises 15 residues. The CDR3 DNA is TGTGCCAGCAGTCTCCTCGGGGGGCGTGGGGATGGCTACACCTTC. Its translation is CASSLLGGRGDGYTF.

V gene TRBV18 combines with J gene TRBJ2-7; a weak D match, TRBD1 (5 bases). Germline CDR1 reads KGHSH; CDR2 reads LQKENI. The CDR3 runs to 15 residues. Trimming pared 3 bases from V and 3 bases from J, leaving 15 bases between. The CDR3 loop reads CASSPGQGTFYEQYF. The CDR3 DNA follows: TGTGCCAGCTCACCCGGTCAGGGAACTTTCTACGAGCAGTACTTC.

The rearrangement joins TRBV5-4 to TRBJ1-1, with D perhaps TRBD1 (6 bases). The V and J ends lost 4 bases and 1 base respectively, with 17 bases between them. This CDR3 has 16 amino acids. Germline V CDR1 and CDR2: SGHNT, YYREEE (reference sequence). The DNA of the CDR3 is TGTGCCAGCAGCGGGGACACCGGAACTGAGAACACTGAAGCTTTCTTT. Translated: CASSGDTGTENTEAFF.

The V gene is TRBV15, the J gene TRBJ2-2; D perhaps matches TRBD1 (6 bases). Trimming pared 5 bases from V and 3 bases from J, leaving 16 bases between. Germline values: CDR1 LNHNV, CDR2 YYDKDF (reference sequence). The CDR3 runs 16 residues. CDR3 residues: CATSGSTGIYTGELFF. CDR3 DNA: TGTGCCACCAGCGGGTCAACAGGGATCTACACCGGGGAGCTGTTTTTT.

This sequence joins TRBV4-3 and TRBJ1-1, with D perhaps TRBD1 (6 bases). Germline loops: CDR1 LGHNA, CDR2 YSLEER. The CDR3 sequence is 15 residues long. The germline V and J ends were trimmed by 0 bases and 4 bases, with 12 bases remaining between them. The DNA of the CDR3 is TGCGCCAGCAGCCAAGATGGTGGAGGGGGCACTGAAGCTTTCTTT. This gives the protein CASSQDGGGGTEAFF.

J is TRBJ2-3 and V is TRBV5-1; 7 bases agree with TRBD2. Germline CDR1 is SGHRS and CDR2 is YFSETQ. Trimming cost V 6 bases and J 2 bases; bases outside gene matches: 6. The CDR3 length is 14 residues. The CDR3 is CASTGGLNTDTQYF. The CDR3 DNA is TGCGCCAGCACGGGGGGACTTAACACAGATACGCAGTATTTT.

This clone occurred once. The chain employs TRBV15 and TRBJ2-5, with D perhaps matching TRBD1 (7 bases). CDR3 length: 14 amino acids. Germline loops: CDR1 LNHNV, CDR2 YYDKDF (reference sequence). V lost 4 bases and J 3 bases, leaving 12 bases between the germline ends. CDR3 loop: CATSTQGGEETQYF. In DNA, the CDR3 is TGTGCCACCAGCACCCAGGGGGGTGAAGAGACCCAGTACTTC.

The V gene is TRBV4-3, the J gene TRBJ1-2; D unresolved. Germline lookup yields CDR1 LGHNA and CDR2 YSLEER. Trimming shortened V by 0 bases and J by 8 bases, and 10 bases separated the two germline ends. The CDR3 totals 13 residues. CDR3 in DNA: TGCGCCAGCAGCCAAGATTTTAGAGGCGGCTACACCTTC. Translating gives CASSQDFRGGYTF.

This clone was found once. V usage is TRBV18 and J usage is TRBJ2-6; D is possibly TRBD2 (6 bases). This CDR3 spans 17 amino acids. Trimming removed 5 bases from V and 0 bases from J, with 14 bases in between. In germline, CDR1 is KGHSH, CDR2 LQKENI. Here the CDR3 reads CASSLGGPNSGANVLTF. Written as DNA, the CDR3 is TGTGCCAGCTCATTGGGAGGACCCAACTCTGGGGCCAACGTCCTGACTTTC.

The chain combines TRBV4-3 with TRBJ2-1; TRBD2 matches at 13 bases. In germline, CDR1 is LGHNA, CDR2 YSLEER. This CDR3 spans 17 amino acids. The V and J ends lost 1 base and 10 bases, in that order; junction bases with no gene match: 10. CDR3 nucleotides: TGCGCCAGCAGCCAAGTTGAGACTAGCGGGAGGCCAAACGAGCAGTTCTTC. The encoded protein is CASSQVETSGRPNEQFF.

V usage is TRBV7-9 and J usage is TRBJ1-2; 7 nucleotides match TRBD1. With 1 base clipped from V and 2 bases from J, the junction kept 4 bases outside the gene matches. Per the germline V gene, CDR1 is SEHNR and CDR2 is FQNEAQ (reference sequence). The CDR3 is 15 amino acids. The CDR3 sequence is CASSLEGGLNYGYTF. The CDR3 coding sequence is TGTGCCAGCAGCTTAGAAGGGGGCCTAAACTATGGCTACACCTTC.

V gene TRBV7-9 combines with J gene TRBJ2-7, with unresolved D. Germline V gene data show CDR1 as SEHNR and CDR2 as FQNEAQ (reference sequence). The CDR3 consists of 14 residues. V was shortened by 2 bases and J by 2 bases, with 10 bases between the two germline ends. This chain's CDR3 is CASSLSDRTYEQYF. The CDR3 coding sequence is TGTGCCAGCAGCTTATCGGACCGTACCTACGAGCAGTACTTC.

This chain links TRBV12-5 with TRBJ2-2; possibly TRBD1 for D (5 bases). The CDR3 has 17 amino acids. Trimming left V 0 bases short and J 0 bases short, with 11 bases between. Germline V gives CDR1 LGHNT, CDR2 FRNRAP. The CDR3 DNA reads TGTGCTAGTGGTTTGGTACAAGGGGCCCCGAACACCGGGGAGCTGTTTTTT. This gives the protein CASGLVQGAPNTGELFF.

The chain employs TRBV6-1 and TRBJ1-1; D unresolved. The CDR3 extends over 15 amino acids. Looked up from germline, CDR1 is MNHNS and CDR2 is SASEGT. Trimming took 1 base from V and 1 from J, leaving 10 bases between them. CDR3 region: CASSEVYSGNTEAFF. The CDR3, as DNA: TGTGCCAGCAGTGAAGTCTATTCGGGGAACACTGAAGCTTTCTTT.

V usage is TRBV7-9 and J usage is TRBJ2-7; either TRBD1 or TRBD2 may supply D (6 bases each). The V end was cut by 5 bases, the J end by 2 bases, with 13 bases between. CDR3 size: 14 residues. Germline values: CDR1 SEHNR, CDR2 FQNEAQ (reference sequence). In DNA form, the CDR3 reads TGTGCCAGCAGCGGAGGGGACATCACCTACGAGCAGTACTTC. Protein product: CASSGGDITYEQYF.

This clone has just one count. The chain uses TRBV28 and TRBJ2-3; 7 nucleotides line up with TRBD1. The junction had 16 bases not matched to a gene; V was cut back by 1 base and J by 6 bases. CDR3 length: 18 residues. The germline V gene encodes CDR1 MDHEN and CDR2 SYDVKM. CDR3 region: CASSLYATRDRAADTQYF. The CDR3 coding sequence is TGTGCCAGCAGTTTATATGCTACCCGGGACAGAGCGGCGGATACGCAGTATTTT.

In its sample, this clone ranks as medium-sized (0.01 to 0.1%). V usage is TRBV19 and J usage is TRBJ1-1; unclear D gene. This CDR3 contains 15 residues. V lost 2 bases, J lost 0 bases, and 10 bases lay in between. Germline V gene sequence: CDR1 LNHDA, CDR2 SQIVND (reference sequence). CDR3 in DNA: TGTGCCAGTAGTATACCCCTCCTATTGAACACTGAAGCTTTCTTT. This codes for CASSIPLLLNTEAFF.

The chain uses TRBV4-2 and TRBJ1-1; D is possibly TRBD1 (6 bases). Trimming took 7 bases from V and 4 from J, leaving 19 bases between them. The CDR3 extends over 15 amino acids. Germline CDR1 is LGHNA and CDR2 is YNFKEQ. In DNA, the CDR3 is TGTGCCAGCACCTTCCCCGGGGGCAGAAGCACTGAAGCTTTCTTT. It specifies CASTFPGGRSTEAFF.

CDR3 sequence (DNA): TGCGCCAGCAGCCAAGAGAGGAATTCACCCCTCCACTTT. Its translation is CASSQERNSPLHF. The J gene is TRBJ1-6, the V gene TRBV4-1; D is undetermined. Trimming pared 0 bases from V and 7 bases from J, leaving 4 bases between. There are 13 residues in the CDR3. Germline-derived CDR1 and CDR2 are MGHRA and YSYEKL.

The V call is TRBV5-1, the J call TRBJ2-7, with 10 positions matching TRBD2. J was trimmed by 0 bases and V by 4 bases; bases with no gene match: 10. The germline CDR1 and CDR2 sequences are SGHRS and YFSETQ. This CDR3 spans 17 amino acids. CDR3 coding DNA: TGCGCCAGCAGCCCGAGCCCTAGCGGGAGATACTCCTACGAGCAGTACTTC. It yields the protein CASSPSPSGRYSYEQYF.

The chain has TRBV9 and TRBJ1-2; maybe TRBD1 (6 bases). Germline V CDR1 and CDR2: SGDLS, YYNGEE. This CDR3 is 15 amino acids long. With 0 bases removed from V and 4 bases from J, the gap between germline ends came to 13 bases. As DNA, the CDR3 is TGTGCCAGCAGCGTAGAACAGGGAGCTAGCTATGGCTACACCTTC. It codes for CASSVEQGASYGYTF.

The CDR3 sequence is CSAYLQGQEQFF. Written as DNA, the CDR3 is TGCAGCGCTTACCTACAGGGCCAAGAGCAGTTCTTC. V gene TRBV29-1 combines with J gene TRBJ2-1, with a weak D call TRBD1 (6 bases). The germline V gene encodes CDR1 SQVTM and CDR2 ANQGSEA. Trimming stripped 7 bases from V and 10 bases from J, with 17 bases between. The CDR3 loop spans 12 amino acids.

The chain is built from TRBV10-3 and TRBJ2-3; possibly TRBD2 for D (5 bases). Germline CDR1 and CDR2: ENHRY and SYGVKD. Trimming pared 2 bases from V and 2 bases from J, leaving 11 bases between. This CDR3 contains 15 residues. The DNA for the CDR3 is TGTGCCATCAGTGAGCCCGGGGAAAACACAGATACGCAGTATTTT. Translated, it gives CAISEPGENTDTQYF.

J is TRBJ1-1 and V is TRBV4-1; D remains ambiguous. Trimming pared 3 bases from V and 4 bases from J, leaving 12 bases between. Germline V gene data show CDR1 as MGHRA and CDR2 as YSYEKL. CDR3 size: 14 residues. CDR3 protein: CASSHSGAGTEAFF. CDR3 DNA: TGCGCCAGCAGCCACTCGGGCGCGGGCACTGAAGCTTTCTTT.

The chain links TRBV25-1 to TRBJ2-7; D remains unclear. Germline V CDR1 and CDR2: MGHDK, SYGVNS. V lost 2 bases to trimming and J lost 5 bases, with 7 bases between them. The CDR3 is made up of 12 amino acids. Here the CDR3 DNA reads TGTGCCAGCAGTGAAAGGTTCGACGAGCAGTACTTC. Translation gives CASSERFDEQYF.

The rearrangement links TRBV14 to TRBJ2-5, with TRBD2 matching over 8 bases. The germline V gene encodes CDR1 SGHDN and CDR2 FVKESK. CDR3 length: 17 residues. Trimming at V came to 1 base and at J to 0 bases, leaving 7 bases not matched to a gene. CDR3 residues: CASSQVLAGGYQETQYF. CDR3 coding DNA: TGTGCCAGCAGCCAAGTCCTAGCGGGCGGTTACCAAGAGACCCAGTACTTC. Using reference TRBV14 and TRBJ2-5 for the parts outside the CDR3, the full variable domain is EAGVTQFPSHSVIEKGQTVTLRCDPISGHDNLYWYRRVMGKEIKFLLHFVKESKQDESGMPNNRFLAERTGGTYSTLKVQPAELEDSGVYFCASSQVLAGGYQETQYFGPGTRLLVL.

CDR3 amino acids: CAWSVETQYF. The CDR3 coding sequence is TGTGCCTGGAGTGTAGAGACCCAGTACTTC. V is TRBV30 and J is TRBJ2-5, with D unresolved. Germline CDR1 is GTSNPN and CDR2 is SVGIG (reference sequence). Trimming left V 0 bases short and J 4 bases short, with 0 bases between. The CDR3 contains 10 residues.

The V call is TRBV5-5, the J call TRBJ1-6; D gene unclear. Germline CDR1 and CDR2: SGHKS and YYEKEE (reference sequence). The CDR3 loop spans 14 amino acids. The germline V and J ends were trimmed by 0 bases and 9 bases, with 10 bases remaining between them. As DNA, the CDR3 is TGTGCCAGCAGCTTGGCTCGGGTGACTTCACCCCTCCACTTT. Protein: CASSLARVTSPLHF.